This T cell receptor (beta chain) came from a study of response to subunit inactivated influenza vaccine. J was trimmed by 2 bases and V by 7 bases; bases with no gene match: 8. The CDR3 runs 15 residues. Study-level findings and limits: T cells newly recruited by each seasonal influenza vaccination are few, the authors suggested.

This clonotype has a count of ten or more. The antigen remains unidentified. TCRdb ran MiXCR on the RT-PCR reads and lists one entry per CDR3 protein. Here the sample spans 650,000 to 800,000 distinct CDR3 sequences, around 20% being singletons. The chain combines TRBV12-3 or TRBV12-4 with TRBJ1-2; TRBD1 matches 9 bases. The TCR was taken from a man over 45 who received an inactivated influenza vaccine. The input for sequencing was PBMCs from blood, taken less than 6 days after vaccination. The CDR3 bases are TGTGCCAGCAAACCTACCGGGACAGGGAACTATGGCTACACCTTC. This encodes CASKPTGTGNYGYTF.